Listed below are T cell receptor beta chains from one sample, sequenced in a study of low-dose radiotherapy and immunotherapy resistance in tumors. TCRdb processed the reads anew with MiXCR; each CDR3 protein has one entry. The table shows 65,000 to 85,000 distinct CDR3 sequences, with 15% to 20% occurring only once. This specimen consisted of PBMCs, obtained after low-dose radiotherapy plus immunotherapy. Receptors were obtained from a male donor with prostate cancer. Each CDR3 is given with its conserved first and last residue. The D gene is left open where the match is weak. Some rows have no size entry. The others give once, few or many, or a class for an expanded clone.

TRBJ2-1 many TRBV4-3 TRBD2 CASSQDQTSGAKFF TGCGCCAGCAGCCAAGATCAAACTAGCGGGGCCAAGTTCTTC
TRBJ1-1 few TRBV2 - CASSDWPSAFF TGTGCCAGCAGTGATTGGCCGAGCGCTTTCTTT
TRBJ2-3 many TRBV19 - CASSPADSTDTQYF TGTGCCAGTAGTCCCGCAGACAGCACAGATACGCAGTATTTT
TRBJ2-3 many TRBV30 - CAWSVQQGSDTQYF TGTGCCTGGAGTGTACAACAGGGCTCAGATACGCAGTATTTT
TRBJ2-5 many TRBV29-1 - CSVVGRQQETQYF TGCAGCGTTGTAGGCAGGCAGCAAGAGACCCAGTACTTC
TRBJ2-1 many TRBV27 TRBD2 CASSLAGVSYNEQFF TGTGCCAGCAGTTTAGCGGGAGTTTCCTACAATGAGCAGTTCTTC
TRBJ2-7 many TRBV6-8 - CASSRTVNEQYF TGTGCCAGCAGCCGGACTGTGAACGAGCAGTACTTC
TRBJ1-1 many TRBV12-3/TRBV12-4 TRBD1 CASSFAGGTEAFF TGTGCCAGCAGTTTCGCAGGGGGCACTGAAGCTTTCTTT
TRBJ1-2 - TRBV5-3 - CASSGETGANYGYTF TGCGCCAGCAGCGGAGAGACAGGCGCTAACTATGGCTACACCTTC
TRBJ2-1 - TRBV6-1 TRBD1 CASANTITGVSHNEQFF TGTGCCAGCGCGAATACCATTACAGGGGTTTCCCACAATGAGCAGTTCTTC
TRBJ2-1 many TRBV7-2 - CASSLVDFNEQFF TGTGCCAGCAGCTTAGTTGATTTTAATGAGCAGTTCTTC
TRBJ1-5 many TRBV30 - CAWTPSGQGRNQPQHF TGTGCCTGGACCCCTTCGGGGCAGGGAAGGAATCAGCCCCAGCATTTT
TRBJ2-5 - TRBV6-2/TRBV6-3 - CASSSSNSETQYF TGTGCCAGCAGTTCGTCTAACTCGGAGACCCAGTACTTC
TRBJ2-7 many TRBV25-1 - CASSRGQPYEQYF TGTGCCAGCAGTAGAGGACAGCCCTACGAGCAGTACTTC
TRBJ2-1 many TRBV28 TRBD1 CASSLIQGARNEQFF TGTGCCAGCAGTTTAATCCAGGGGGCGAGGAATGAGCAGTTCTTC
TRBJ2-2 many TRBV11-2 - CASSYVAGELFF TGTGCCAGCAGTTATGTAGCCGGGGAGCTGTTTTTT
TRBJ1-6 many TRBV20-1 - CSANQDRNNSPLHF TGCAGTGCCAACCAAGACAGGAATAATTCACCCCTCCACTTT
TRBJ2-7 many TRBV6-8 - CASSYNSPSYEQYF TGTGCCAGCAGTTATAATTCCCCCAGCTACGAGCAGTACTTC
TRBJ2-7 many TRBV20-1 - CSMEAPYEQYF TGCAGTATGGAGGCTCCCTACGAGCAGTACTTC
TRBJ2-3 many TRBV7-6 - CASRKTGGGNEDTQYF TGTGCCAGCAGAAAAACGGGGGGCGGGAACGAGGATACGCAGTATTTT
TRBJ2-2 - TRBV23-1 - CASSQSVVYGTANTGELFFFF -
TRBJ2-5 many TRBV29-1 - CSVEGREIETQYF TGCAGCGTTGAAGGGAGGGAAATCGAGACCCAGTACTTC
TRBJ2-1 many TRBV10-3 TRBD1 CAIRGPGTGHYNEQFF TGTGCCATCAGAGGTCCCGGGACAGGACATTACAATGAGCAGTTCTTC
TRBJ2-5 many TRBV30 - CAWSVWSETQYF TGTGCCTGGAGTGTATGGAGCGAGACCCAGTACTTC
TRBJ2-1 many TRBV10-3 TRBD2 CAISESLAGTFF TGTGCCATCAGTGAGTCCCTAGCGGGCACGTTCTTC
TRBJ2-7 - TRBV18 TRBD2 CASSPPLAGVSYEQYF TGTGCCAGCTCACCACCGCTAGCGGGGGTATCCTACGAGCAGTACTTC
TRBJ1-5 many TRBV5-6 TRBD1 CASSSRRRGQGNQPQHF TGTGCCAGCAGCTCCCGAAGGAGGGGGCAAGGCAATCAGCCCCAGCATTTT
TRBJ1-1 - TRBV7-9 TRBD1 CAGKGAGNTEAFF TGTGCCGGAAAGGGGGCTGGTAACACTGAAGCTTTCTTT
TRBJ1-4 many TRBV7-9 - CASSLRATNEKLFF TGTGCCAGCAGCCTCAGGGCAACTAATGAAAAACTGTTTTTT
TRBJ2-7 many TRBV14 - CASSPQRGRLYEQYF TGTGCCAGCAGCCCTCAACGTGGGAGGCTATACGAGCAGTACTTC
TRBJ2-3 many TRBV28 - CASIRGRSTDTQYF TGTGCCAGCATAAGGGGTCGGTCGACAGATACGCAGTATTTT
TRBJ2-3 many TRBV5-4 TRBD2 CASSRLGGLAGDVDTQYF TGTGCCAGCAGCCGCCTTGGGGGACTAGCGGGAGATGTAGATACGCAGTATTTT
TRBJ2-7 many TRBV5-6 - CASSVGRKNEQYF TGTGCCAGCAGCGTCGGACGAAAGAACGAGCAGTACTTC
TRBJ2-7 many TRBV6-6 TRBD1 CASRGTGTGDYEQYF TGTGCCAGCAGAGGTACCGGGACAGGGGATTACGAGCAGTACTTC
TRBJ2-7 many TRBV29-1 - CSVGRGGYEQYF TGCAGCGTTGGCAGGGGCGGTTACGAGCAGTACTTC
TRBJ2-1 - TRBV4-2 TRBD1 CASSVPTGHNEQFF TGTGCCAGCAGCGTTCCGACAGGGCACAATGAGCAGTTCTTC
TRBJ1-4 many TRBV28 - CASRSSWEKLFF TGTGCCAGCAGGTCGTCCTGGGAAAAACTGTTTTTT
TRBJ2-5 many TRBV28 TRBD1 CASSSKTTGDYETQYF TGTGCCAGCAGTTCGAAGACGACAGGGGATTATGAGACCCAGTACTTC
TRBJ2-7 many TRBV6-1 - CASGRLSYEQYF TGTGCCAGCGGTCGGCTTTCCTACGAGCAGTACTTC
TRBJ1-2 many TRBV6-2/TRBV6-3 - CASSRPPDSTRGGYTF TGTGCCAGCAGTCGGCCCCCGGACAGCACCAGAGGAGGCTACACCTTC
TRBJ2-1 - TRBV6-2/TRBV6-3 - CASSRIRSGKGNEQFF TGTGCCAGCAGCCGTATTCGTAGCGGTAAGGGCAATGAGCAGTTCTTC
TRBJ1-1 few TRBV20-1 TRBD1 CSASGTGGFTEAFF TGCAGTGCTAGCGGGACAGGGGGCTTCACTGAAGCTTTCTTT
TRBJ2-3 few TRBV7-2 TRBD2 CASSLELLAGGADTQYF TGTGCCAGCAGCTTGGAACTACTTGCGGGAGGGGCAGATACGCAGTATTTT
TRBJ2-1 many TRBV20-1 TRBD2 CSAHTGPSGSNEQFF TGCAGTGCGCATACAGGGCCTAGCGGGAGTAATGAGCAGTTCTTC
TRBJ1-6 - TRBV5-1 - CASRPQGRNSPLHF TGCGCCAGCAGACCTCAGGGCAGAAATTCACCCCTCCACTTT
TRBJ1-1 - TRBV5-6 - CASSYDHTINTEAFF TGTGCCAGCAGCTACGACCATACAATCAACACTGAAGCTTTCTTT
TRBJ2-7 many TRBV7-9 - CASSLNPNGEQYF TGTGCCAGCAGCTTAAACCCTAACGGCGAGCAGTACTTC
TRBJ2-1 many TRBV11-2 - CASSSGGAPYNEQFF TGTGCCAGCAGTTCCGGAGGGGCACCTTACAATGAGCAGTTCTTC
TRBJ1-1 - TRBV5-1 - CASSVGTAEAFF TGCGCCAGCAGCGTCGGGACGGCTGAAGCTTTCTTT
TRBJ2-7 many TRBV5-1 TRBD2 CASSPRTSGGYEQYF TGCGCCAGCAGCCCGAGGACTAGCGGGGGCTACGAGCAGTACTTC
TRBJ2-1 - TRBV5-1 TRBD2 CASSTTIAGGYNEQFF TGCGCCAGCAGCACGACCATAGCGGGAGGGTACAATGAGCAGTTCTTC
TRBJ2-7 many TRBV7-9 - CASSFSSYEQYF TGTGCCAGCAGCTTCAGTTCCTACGAGCAGTACTTC
TRBJ2-3 many TRBV7-8 - CASSSLNTDTQYF TGTGCCAGCAGCTCCCTGAACACAGATACGCAGTATTTT
TRBJ2-7 many TRBV28 - CASRTRIEQYF TGTGCCAGCAGAACTAGGATCGAGCAGTACTTC
TRBJ1-5 many TRBV7-2 - CASSPSVLYSNQPQHF TGTGCCAGCAGCCCCTCGGTACTTTATAGCAATCAGCCCCAGCATTTT
TRBJ2-7 many TRBV6-2/TRBV6-3 TRBD2 CASSLYLTSGSRPYYEQYF TGTGCCAGCAGTTTGTATTTGACTAGCGGGAGTCGACCCTACTACGAGCAGTACTTC
TRBJ2-3 many TRBV28 TRBD1 CASSRRLGQGREDTQYF TGTGCCAGCAGTCGCAGACTCGGACAGGGGCGGGAGGATACGCAGTATTTT
TRBJ1-2 many TRBV28 - CASTLGESFYGYTF TGTGCCAGCACCCTGGGAGAGAGTTTCTATGGCTACACCTTC
TRBJ1-2 many TRBV20-1 - CSASPPGEHGYTF TGCAGTGCTAGCCCACCCGGGGAGCATGGCTACACCTTC